A selection of T cell receptor beta chains follows, all from one sample in a study of control samples from healthy donors and cancer patients. The method was immunoSEQ multiplex PCR; TCRdb's version includes in-frame clones alone and lacks a portion of them. This table holds about 190,000 clones, approximately 91% found once. Source material: blood. The receptor set was obtained from a young man in good health. Both conserved end residues are part of each CDR3.

CDR3aa | v_gene
CASSQDVSGFRSYNEQFF | TRBV4-2
CSVEGIGGARSTEAFF | TRBV29-1
CAWSTPGLAGHNEQFF | TRBV30
CASSPAGTGNYEQYF | TRBV11-2
CASSGGGAAYNEQFF | TRBV5-1
CASSYGRASTDTQYF | TRBV6-2/TRBV6-3
CASSLVGGNTEAFF | TRBV27
CASSEWQVGERKLFF | TRBV25-1
CASSETGTSSDTQYF | TRBV2
CASSQNREYNSPLHF | TRBV4-1
CASSLGKAGSYGYTF | TRBV27
CASSFEWRDGYTF | TRBV5-6
CASSLDYGYGYTF | TRBV5-4
CASSDRAGSQHF | TRBV6-1
CASSGQGKGTEAFF | TRBV6-6
CASRPNDRVAYNSPLHF | TRBV19
CASSAPTGGGYTF | TRBV19
CASSAFRGDTQYF | TRBV6-4
CASTLSGGSYGYTF | TRBV7-8
CASSPRGLSYEQYF | TRBV11-3
CASSPQGMGEKLFF | TRBV3-1/TRBV3-2
CASSLGVTTAYEQYF | TRBV11-2
CASSAGDRGPHQPQHF | TRBV6-2/TRBV6-3
CASSLGAGDEQYF | TRBV5-1
CASSQPESGTRAFF | TRBV6-5
CASRAGTSHNYGYTF | TRBV2
CAISENRGSVYGYTF | TRBV10-3
CASSPSGPDQPQHF | TRBV5-1
CASSPQVPEAFF | TRBV7-9